One and the same sample provided the 13 T cell receptor beta chains below, sequenced in a study of early T cells in non-severe SARS-CoV-2 infection. Each CDR3 protein is one row after TCRdb ran MiXCR on the 5' RACE reads. The table shows about 77,000 distinct CDR3 sequences, with around a tenth occurring only once. The specimen was whole blood. Source of these receptors: an adult who was a healthcare worker with PCR-confirmed SARS-CoV-2 infection or an uninfected control (not recorded which).

This clonotype was counted only a few times. The V call is TRBV10-3, the J call TRBJ1-1; unclear D gene. The CDR3 covers 14 residues. Trimming shortened V by 2 bases and J by 1 base, and 8 bases separated the two germline ends. Germline CDR1 and CDR2: ENHRY and SYGVKD. For the CDR3, the DNA is TGTGCCATCAGTGAGACCGCAGAGAACACTGAAGCTTTCTTT. It specifies CAISETAENTEAFF.

In this sample, this clonotype turned up many times. The V and J genes are TRBV9 and TRBJ2-1; possibly TRBD1 for D (6 bases). Germline loops: CDR1 SGDLS, CDR2 YYNGEE. This CDR3 is 15 amino acids long. Deletions cut 3 bases from V and 2 bases from J, with 12 bases between. CDR3 nucleotides: TGTGCCAGCAGCGAATGGGACACCGCCTACAATGAGCAGTTCTTC. Translated: CASSEWDTAYNEQFF.

A few counts support this clonotype. This rearrangement joins TRBV9 to TRBJ1-1; 7 bases fit TRBD1. The V and J ends lost 0 bases and 10 bases, in that order; junction bases with no gene match: 6. The germline V gene encodes CDR1 SGDLS and CDR2 YYNGEE. This CDR3 contains 13 residues. Written as DNA, the CDR3 is TGTGCCAGCAGCGTAGGTACAGGGGATCCAGCTTTCTTT. This sequence encodes CASSVGTGDPAFF.

By sample share, this clonotype is medium-sized. The chain has TRBV29-1 and TRBJ2-7, with D possibly TRBD2 on 6 matching bases. This CDR3 contains 14 residues. Germline loops: CDR1 SQVTM, CDR2 ANQGSEA. With 6 bases removed from V and 2 bases from J, the gap between germline ends came to 17 bases. The CDR3: CSVELADLPYEQYF. CDR3 DNA: TGCAGCGTGGAATTAGCGGACCTCCCCTACGAGCAGTACTTC.

This clonotype was counted between two and nine times. The chain employs TRBV2 and TRBJ2-7; D is undetermined. CDR3 length: 8 residues. Per germline, CDR1 SNHLY and CDR2 FYNNEI. The V end was cut by 8 bases, the J end by 6 bases, with 2 bases between. The CDR3 region is CASPEQYF. For the CDR3, the DNA is TGTGCCAGCCCCGAGCAGTACTTC.

This clonotype occurred many times. This chain uses TRBV4-1 with TRBJ1-2; TRBD1 might be the D (5 bases). CDR3 length: 16 amino acids. V lost 0 bases and J 7 bases, leaving 18 bases between the germline ends. Germline loops: CDR1 MGHRA, CDR2 YSYEKL. CDR3 sequence: CASSQDWTGVWSGYTF. The CDR3 DNA reads as TGCGCCAGCAGCCAAGATTGGACGGGGGTATGGAGTGGCTACACCTTC.

The chain employs TRBV2 and TRBJ1-2, with D perhaps matching TRBD1 (6 bases). Looked up from germline, CDR1 is SNHLY and CDR2 is FYNNEI. The CDR3 extends over 12 amino acids. Trimming stripped 8 bases from V and 1 base from J, with 8 bases between. The CDR3 region is CASHRVNYGYTF. As DNA, the CDR3 is TGTGCCAGCCACAGGGTTAACTATGGCTACACCTTC.

The chain uses TRBV18 and TRBJ2-5; 13 bases fit TRBD2. Germline loops: CDR1 KGHSH, CDR2 LQKENI. Germline trimming cut 6 bases from V and 5 bases from J; bases unmatched to any gene: 12. There are 17 residues in the CDR3. CDR3 amino acids: CASSPTNRLAGGETQYF. CDR3 bases: TGTGCCAGCTCTCCTACTAATCGACTAGCGGGAGGTGAGACCCAGTACTTC.

This clonotype was seen only a few times. This sequence joins TRBV6-1 and TRBJ1-5; D call uncertain. Looked up from germline, CDR1 is MNHNS and CDR2 is SASEGT. Trimming cost V 4 bases and J 3 bases, with 7 bases left between them. This CDR3 comprises 13 residues. CDR3 loop: CASSVLNNQPQHF. In nucleotides, the CDR3 is TGTGCCAGCAGTGTACTTAACAATCAGCCCCAGCATTTT.

Turning to this clonotype: The final CDR3 position lacks the conserved phenylalanine or tryptophan, pointing to a likely read error. V gene TRBV11-2 combines with J gene TRBJ2-1, with D possibly matching TRBD2 (5 bases). Deletions cut 5 bases from V and 6 bases from J, with 14 bases between. The germline V gene encodes CDR1 SGHAT and CDR2 FQNNGV. CDR3 length: 14 amino acids. The CDR3 nucleotides are TGTGCCAGCAGCCCGAACGCGGGTGGCAATGAGCAGTTCTCC. The encoded protein is CASSPNAGGNEQFS.

This clonotype showed up many times. This chain uses TRBV20-1 with TRBJ2-3; TRBD2 might be the D (5 bases). Germline assignment: CDR1 DFQATT and CDR2 SNEGSKA (reference sequence). The CDR3 length is 19 residues. The V and J ends lost 0 bases and 6 bases respectively, with 28 bases between them. The CDR3 nucleotides are TGCAGTGCTAGAGATAGGACGGGGAGCGGCCACTCCTCTCAGGATACGCAGTATTTT. Translated: CSARDRTGSGHSSQDTQYF.

The chain is built from TRBV6-1 and TRBJ1-4; D gene unclear. Germline-derived CDR1 and CDR2 are MNHNS and SASEGT. The CDR3 is 14 amino acids. V was trimmed by 4 bases and J by 8 bases, leaving 14 bases between them. In nucleotides, the CDR3 is TGTGCCAGCAGTGTATCACTTGGCGACGAAAAACTGTTTTTT. Translated, it gives CASSVSLGDEKLFF.

This clonotype was seen ten or more times. The rearrangement joins TRBV7-2 to TRBJ2-2; 14 bases are a match to TRBD2. V shed 3 bases and J 6 bases; nucleotides not matched to a gene: 3. CDR1 is SGHTA, CDR2 FQGNSA, per germline. The length of the CDR3 is 16 residues. CDR3 in amino acids: CASSLTSGRAPGELFF. Written as DNA, the CDR3 is TGTGCCAGCAGCTTGACTAGCGGGAGGGCCCCCGGGGAGCTGTTTTTT.